Below, 17 T cell receptor beta chains from the same sample are listed, as sequenced in a study of beta chain features in type 1 diabetes. cDNA synthesis used the whole RNA isolate, giving expressed TCRB sequences. The data were produced by immunoSEQ multiplex PCR, yet TCRdb's version contains in-frame clones alone and is incomplete. Here the sample spans around 46,000 clones, approximately 44% being singletons. The antigens of these receptors remain unknown. Study-wide results and limits: Type 1 diabetes patients had TCRB CDR3s that were shorter (moderately but significantly so) in all four CD4+ subsets.

The sample comprised stem cell memory CD4+ T cells from blood. The receptors here all came from a man aged 30 to 45 with type 1 diabetes.

The chain has TRBV5-1 and TRBJ2-7; D ambiguous. CDR1 is SGHRS and CDR2 is YFSETQ in the germline V gene. The CDR3 sequence is 14 residues long. V lost 0 bases and J lost 2, with 9 bases in between. The CDR3 DNA is TGCGCCAGCAGCTTGGGTAAGAGAGCCTACGAGCAGTACTTC. Its translation is CASSLGKRAYEQYF. Variable domain in full (rest from reference TRBV5-1 and TRBJ2-7): KAGVTQTPRYLIKTRGQQVTLSCSPISGHRSVSWYQQTPGQGLQFLFEYFSETQRNKGNFPGRFSGRQFSNSRSEMNVSTLELGDSALYLCASSLGKRAYEQYFGPGTRLTVT.

The chain has TRBV2 and TRBJ2-5, with TRBD1 identical over 8 bases. The CDR3 is 14 amino acids. The germline V gene has CDR1 SNHLY and CDR2 FYNNEI. The ends lost 7 bases at V and 7 bases at J; junction bases unmatched: 11. The CDR3 nucleotides are TGTGCCAGCACTATGGACAGGGCCTCAGGGACCCAGTACTTC. Translating gives CASTMDRASGTQYF.

This clone has just a few counts. The gene calls are TRBV18 and TRBJ2-2; 7 nucleotides line up with TRBD2. J gave up 4 bases and V 3 bases, and 8 bases lay outside the gene matches. This CDR3 spans 16 amino acids. CDR1 is KGHSH, CDR2 LQKENI, per germline. CDR3 coding DNA: TGTGCCAGCTCACCGACTAGCATCGTAACCACCGGGGAGCTGTTTTTT. Translating it yields CASSPTSIVTTGELFF.

The rearrangement uses TRBV7-2 and TRBJ2-1; TRBD2 might be the D (5 bases). The CDR3 extends over 11 amino acids. Germline values: CDR1 SGHTA, CDR2 FQGNSA. V lost 4 bases, J lost 15 bases, and 13 bases lay in between. The CDR3 DNA reads TGTGCCAGCAGCTACGGACTCCTATGGTTCTTC. It encodes CASSYGLLWFF.

This sequence joins TRBV5-4 and TRBJ1-5, with D tentatively TRBD1 (5 bases). CDR1 and CDR2 from the germline V gene are SGHNT and YYREEE (reference sequence). This CDR3 spans 14 amino acids. V gave up 4 bases and J gave up 1 base, with 9 bases separating them. In DNA form, the CDR3 reads TGTGCCAGCAGCAGGAGGGGAAGCAATCAGCCCCAGCATTTT. As protein: CASSRRGSNQPQHF.

This clone was observed once. The chain is built from TRBV28 and TRBJ1-5; 8 positions match TRBD1. The germline V gene encodes CDR1 MDHEN and CDR2 SYDVKM. The CDR3 runs 14 residues. With 6 bases clipped from V and 0 bases from J, the junction kept 1 base outside the gene matches. This CDR3 is CASSRGPSNQPQHF. The CDR3 DNA follows: TGTGCCAGCAGCAGGGGGCCTAGCAATCAGCCCCAGCATTTT.

The rearrangement links TRBV7-9 to TRBJ2-7, with TRBD1 as a possible D gene (5 bases). The CDR3 is 12 amino acids. Germline lookup yields CDR1 SEHNR and CDR2 FQNEAQ (reference sequence). V dropped 4 bases and J dropped 6 bases, with 10 bases sitting between them. The CDR3 is CASSSSRGEQYF. Here the CDR3 DNA reads TGTGCCAGCAGCTCCTCAAGGGGCGAGCAGTACTTC.

The V call is TRBV13, the J call TRBJ1-1, with 7 bases identical to TRBD1. J was trimmed by 6 bases and V by 6 bases; bases with no gene match: 13. CDR3 length equals 15 residues. CDR1 and CDR2 from the germline V gene are PRHDT and FYEKMQ (reference sequence). The chain's CDR3 is CASSSGKQGWPEAFF. The CDR3 bases are TGTGCCAGCAGTTCAGGAAAACAGGGGTGGCCTGAAGCTTTCTTT.

The rearrangement links TRBV5-1 to TRBJ2-7, with 11 bases aligning to TRBD2. Germline CDR1 and CDR2: SGHRS and YFSETQ. V trimming: 1 base; J trimming: 3 bases; junction bases outside the gene matches: 3. This CDR3 is built from 15 residues. CDR3 protein: CASSLTSGSIYEQYF. The CDR3 DNA reads as TGCGCCAGCAGCTTGACTAGCGGGAGTATCTACGAGCAGTACTTC.

This clone was picked up a small number of times. The chain couples TRBV7-9 to TRBJ1-5, with 7 nucleotides matching TRBD1. The J segment lost 5 bases and the V segment lost 4 bases, leaving 5 bases of the junction unmatched. The CDR3 totals 14 residues. CDR1 and CDR2 (germline): SEHNR, FQNEAQ (reference sequence). The DNA for the CDR3 is TGTGCCAGCAGCTCAGGGGGGATCTATCAGCCCCAGCATTTT. Protein: CASSSGGIYQPQHF.

The chain couples TRBV18 to TRBJ2-2; D call uncertain. Trimming removed 3 bases from V and 0 bases from J, with 8 bases in between. Looked up from germline, CDR1 is KGHSH and CDR2 is LQKENI. This CDR3 is 15 amino acids long. In nucleotides, the CDR3 is TGTGCCAGCTCACCCCCCAGTTCGAACACCGGGGAGCTGTTTTTT. This sequence encodes CASSPPSSNTGELFF.

The chain links TRBV18 to TRBJ2-2, with D tentatively TRBD2 (5 bases). Germline-derived CDR1 and CDR2 are KGHSH and LQKENI. The CDR3 length is 13 residues. Trimming removed 6 bases from V and 5 bases from J, with 10 bases in between. DNA of the CDR3: TGTGCCAGCTCCCCCGAGCGGACCGGGGAGCTGTTTTTT. This encodes CASSPERTGELFF.

The chain couples TRBV15 to TRBJ2-1, with D perhaps TRBD2 (5 bases). The CDR3 is made up of 12 amino acids. Germline V gene data show CDR1 as LNHNV and CDR2 as YYDKDF (reference sequence). Trimming cost V 1 base and J 10 bases, with 8 bases left between them. The DNA of the CDR3 is TGTGCCACCAGCAGAGTTCGGGGAGAGCAGTTCTTC. Its translation is CATSRVRGEQFF.

This chain joins TRBV28 and TRBJ2-1; possibly TRBD1 for D (6 bases). The CDR3 spans 12 residues. CDR1 is MDHEN, CDR2 SYDVKM, per germline. V was shortened by 3 bases and J by 10 bases, with 10 bases between the two germline ends. CDR3 DNA: TGTGCCAGCAGTTTTAGGGGGTACGAGCAGTTCTTC. Translating gives CASSFRGYEQFF.

This chain uses TRBV6-1 with TRBJ2-1, with TRBD2 matching over 7 bases. V was clipped by 4 bases and J by 1 base; unmatched bases: 1. This CDR3 has 14 residues. CDR1 is MNHNS, CDR2 SASEGT, per germline. The CDR3 DNA follows: TGTGCCAGCAGTGCCGGGAGGTCCTACAATGAGCAGTTCTTC. It yields the protein CASSAGRSYNEQFF.

The chain carries TRBV20-1 and TRBJ2-1; tentatively, D is TRBD2 (6 bases). Germline CDR1 reads DFQATT; CDR2 reads SNEGSKA (reference sequence). The ends were cut back, 5 bases at V and 9 bases at J, with 11 bases in the middle. The CDR3 contains 11 residues. CDR3 DNA sequence: TGCAGTGCTTCTCGGGGAGGTGAGCAGTTCTTC. Protein sequence: CSASRGGEQFF.

CDR3 DNA sequence: TGTGCCAGCAGTGGCCAGAACTCCTACGAGCAGTACTTC. This encodes CASSGQNSYEQYF. The V gene is TRBV6-5, the J gene TRBJ2-7, with D hard to call. CDR3 size: 13 residues. The germline CDR1 and CDR2 sequences are MNHEY and SVGAGI. The V end lost 5 bases, the J end lost 0 bases, and 8 bases lay between the germline ends.